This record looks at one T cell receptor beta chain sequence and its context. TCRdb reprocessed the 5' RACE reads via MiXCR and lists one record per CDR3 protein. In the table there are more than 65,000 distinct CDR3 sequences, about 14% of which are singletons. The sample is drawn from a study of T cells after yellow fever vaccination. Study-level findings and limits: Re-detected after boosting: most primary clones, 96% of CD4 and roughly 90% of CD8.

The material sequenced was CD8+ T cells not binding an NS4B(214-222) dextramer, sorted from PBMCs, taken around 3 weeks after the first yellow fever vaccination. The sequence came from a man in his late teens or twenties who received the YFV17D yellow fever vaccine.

CDR3 region: CASSFRTGYYNEQFF. The CDR3, as DNA: TGTGCCAGCAGCTTTCGGACAGGCTACTACAATGAGCAGTTCTTC. The V call is TRBV14, the J call TRBJ2-1, with 7 bases fitting TRBD1. Germline CDR1 is SGHDN and CDR2 is FVKESK. The CDR3 extends over 15 amino acids. After removal of 5 bases from V and 3 bases from J, the junction contained 7 bases not matched to a gene.